A selection of T cell receptor beta chains follows, all from one sample in a study of cytomegalovirus exposure and HLA in healthy donors. The data were produced by immunoSEQ multiplex PCR, yet TCRdb's version contains in-frame clones alone and is incomplete. The profile shows fewer than 200,000 clones, roughly 82% of them singletons. Sequenced sample: PBMCs. These receptors came from a girl aged 2-9 years in good health and CMV-seropositive. CDR3s include the opening cysteine and the closing phenylalanine or tryptophan. D genes are given only for firm matches. Clone size, where shown, is once, few, many, or a class for clones that have expanded.

j_call: TRBJ2-7; d_call: TRBD2; clone_size: -; v_call: TRBV11-1; cdr3_nt: TGTGCCAGCAGCTTACTAGCGGGACCCTACGAGCAGTACTTC; cdr3_aa: CASSLLAGPYEQYF
j_call: TRBJ2-1; d_call: TRBD2; clone_size: -; v_call: TRBV7-2; cdr3_nt: TGTGCCAGCAGCTTATTACCAGCGGGAACCTACAATGAGCAGTTCTTC; cdr3_aa: CASSLLPAGTYNEQFF
j_call: TRBJ2-5; d_call: TRBD2; clone_size: -; v_call: TRBV30; cdr3_nt: TGTGCCTGGAAGCGGGGGGGGGCGGGGGAGACCCAGTACTTC; cdr3_aa: CAWKRGGAGETQYF
j_call: TRBJ2-3; d_call: TRBD1; clone_size: -; v_call: TRBV25-1; cdr3_nt: TGTGCCAGCAGTGAAAGACAGGGGATTTGGACAGATACGCAGTATTTT; cdr3_aa: CASSERQGIWTDTQYF
j_call: TRBJ2-3; d_call: TRBD2; clone_size: -; v_call: TRBV5-1; cdr3_nt: TGCGCCAGCAGCTCCGGACGGGGGGGGGCAACAGATACGCAGTATTTT; cdr3_aa: CASSSGRGGATDTQYF
j_call: TRBJ2-7; d_call: TRBD1; clone_size: -; v_call: TRBV6-5; cdr3_nt: TGTGCCAGCAGTCCATCGGGACAGAGCGAGCAGTACTTC; cdr3_aa: CASSPSGQSEQYF
j_call: TRBJ2-7; d_call: TRBD1; clone_size: -; v_call: TRBV27; cdr3_nt: TGTGCCCCACCAGGGGGACAGGGGACCTACGAGCAGTACTTC; cdr3_aa: CAPPGGQGTYEQYF
j_call: TRBJ2-3; d_call: -; clone_size: -; v_call: TRBV11-2; cdr3_nt: TGTGCCAGCAGCTTCACTATGGCGGATACGCAGTATTTT; cdr3_aa: CASSFTMADTQYF
j_call: TRBJ1-5; d_call: -; clone_size: once; v_call: TRBV23-1; cdr3_nt: TGCGCCAGCAGATCGAGGGACTTTAGCAATCAGCCCCAGCATTTT; cdr3_aa: CASRSRDFSNQPQHF
j_call: TRBJ1-1; d_call: -; clone_size: -; v_call: TRBV28; cdr3_nt: TGTGCCAGCAGTTTAGTTAACTGGGGGGACACTGAAGCTTTCTTT; cdr3_aa: CASSLVNWGDTEAFF
j_call: TRBJ2-7; d_call: -; clone_size: -; v_call: TRBV27; cdr3_nt: TGTGCCGCCGGGACACTAAACCCCTACGAGCAGTACTTC; cdr3_aa: CAAGTLNPYEQYF
j_call: TRBJ2-1; d_call: -; clone_size: -; v_call: TRBV6-1; cdr3_nt: TGTGCCAGCAGTGACACCCCTAACAATGAGCAGTTCTTC; cdr3_aa: CASSDTPNNEQFF
j_call: TRBJ1-5; d_call: -; clone_size: -; v_call: TRBV12-2; cdr3_nt: TGTGCAAGTCGCTTAGCTGGGCCGGAGGGGCCCCAGCATTTT; cdr3_aa: CASRLAGPEGPQHF
j_call: TRBJ2-2; d_call: TRBD1; clone_size: -; v_call: TRBV11-2; cdr3_nt: TGTGCCAGCAGCCCCCCTCGACAGGGCCGGTCCACCGGGGAGCTGTTTTTT; cdr3_aa: CASSPPRQGRSTGELFF
j_call: TRBJ1-4; d_call: -; clone_size: -; v_call: TRBV27; cdr3_nt: TGTGCCAGCAGGGGGGGGGTTTACAGGGATGGGACAACTAATGAAAAACTGTTTTTT; cdr3_aa: CASRGGVYRDGTTNEKLFF
j_call: TRBJ2-1; d_call: -; clone_size: -; v_call: TRBV7-8; cdr3_nt: TGTGCCAGCAGCTTAGCACCAAAAGTTAGCGGTAATGAGCAGTTCTTC; cdr3_aa: CASSLAPKVSGNEQFF
j_call: TRBJ2-7; d_call: TRBD2; clone_size: once; v_call: TRBV11-2; cdr3_nt: TGTGCCAGCAGCACGCCTAGCGGGATCCCCACCTACGAGCAGTACTTC; cdr3_aa: CASSTPSGIPTYEQYF
j_call: TRBJ2-1; d_call: TRBD2; clone_size: -; v_call: TRBV27; cdr3_nt: TGTGCCAGCAGTTCACTGACTAGCGGGTACTACAATGAGCAGTTCTTC; cdr3_aa: CASSSLTSGYYNEQFF
j_call: TRBJ2-7; d_call: -; clone_size: -; v_call: TRBV5-6; cdr3_nt: TGTGCCAGCAGCTTGGGGTCGGTCCAGGGGTTTTCCGAGCAGTACTTC; cdr3_aa: CASSLGSVQGFSEQYF
j_call: TRBJ1-2; d_call: -; clone_size: -; v_call: TRBV5-8; cdr3_nt: TGTGCCAGCAGCTTGGGTAGGGGGTACTATGGCTACACCTTC; cdr3_aa: CASSLGRGYYGYTF
j_call: TRBJ1-5; d_call: -; clone_size: -; v_call: TRBV7-3; cdr3_nt: TGTGCCAGCAGCTTAACCAGGGATCAGCCCCAGCATTTT; cdr3_aa: CASSLTRDQPQHF
j_call: TRBJ2-3; d_call: -; clone_size: -; v_call: TRBV7-3; cdr3_nt: TGTGCCAGCAGCAAAGAGAGGCGGACAGATACGCAGTATTTT; cdr3_aa: CASSKERRTDTQYF
j_call: TRBJ1-1; d_call: -; clone_size: -; v_call: TRBV25-1; cdr3_nt: TGTGCCAGCAGTCTCACGGGATGTGAAGCTTTCTTT; cdr3_aa: CASSLTGCEAFF
j_call: TRBJ2-3; d_call: TRBD2; clone_size: few; v_call: TRBV4-1; cdr3_nt: TGCGCCAGCAGCCCTGGGACTAGCCGCACAGATACGCAGTATTTT; cdr3_aa: CASSPGTSRTDTQYF
j_call: TRBJ2-3; d_call: TRBD1; clone_size: once; v_call: TRBV5-6; cdr3_nt: TGTGCCAGCAGCTTCCGACCGGGACAGGTAATAGATACGCAGTATTTT; cdr3_aa: CASSFRPGQVIDTQYF
j_call: TRBJ2-2; d_call: TRBD2; clone_size: -; v_call: TRBV5-6; cdr3_nt: TGTGCCAGCAGCTTGCGGGGACTAATCACCGGGGAGCTGTTTTTT; cdr3_aa: CASSLRGLITGELFF
j_call: TRBJ2-7; d_call: -; clone_size: -; v_call: TRBV11-3; cdr3_nt: TGTGCCAGCAGCACCACAGACTACGAGCAGTACTTC; cdr3_aa: CASSTTDYEQYF
j_call: TRBJ2-3; d_call: -; clone_size: once; v_call: TRBV4-1; cdr3_nt: TGCGCCAGCAGCCCCGCTTGGCGCAGGGTAGCCTCAGATACGCAGTATTTT; cdr3_aa: CASSPAWRRVASDTQYF
j_call: TRBJ2-7; d_call: TRBD1; clone_size: once; v_call: TRBV5-1; cdr3_nt: TGCGCCAGCAGCTTAAGTTCGACAGGGGGCGTAGAAAACGAGCAGTACTTC; cdr3_aa: CASSLSSTGGVENEQYF
j_call: TRBJ2-7; d_call: TRBD1; clone_size: -; v_call: TRBV7-8; cdr3_nt: TGTGCCAGCAGCGTCTTGACAGGGTCCTACGAGCAGTACTTC; cdr3_aa: CASSVLTGSYEQYF
j_call: TRBJ2-7; d_call: TRBD1; clone_size: -; v_call: TRBV29-1; cdr3_nt: TGCAGCGTTGAAGATCTCGGACAGGGCCTCTCCTACGAGCAGTACTTC; cdr3_aa: CSVEDLGQGLSYEQYF
j_call: TRBJ1-2; d_call: -; clone_size: -; v_call: TRBV11-2; cdr3_nt: TGTGCCAGCGAGAGGGGGGGAAACTATGGCTACACCTTC; cdr3_aa: CASERGGNYGYTF
j_call: TRBJ2-3; d_call: TRBD2; clone_size: -; v_call: TRBV4-1; cdr3_nt: TGCGCCAGCAGTTTTCGAGCGGGAGCATCCACAGATACGCAGTATTTT; cdr3_aa: CASSFRAGASTDTQYF
j_call: TRBJ1-5; d_call: TRBD1; clone_size: -; v_call: TRBV28; cdr3_nt: TGTGCCAGCAGTTCCGCCAACAGGGGGTATAGACAGCCCCAGCATTTT; cdr3_aa: CASSSANRGYRQPQHF
j_call: TRBJ2-2; d_call: TRBD1; clone_size: -; v_call: TRBV25-1; cdr3_nt: TGTGCCAGCAGTGAATCAGATTGGGACAGGGATACCGGGGAGCTGTTTTTT; cdr3_aa: CASSESDWDRDTGELFF
j_call: TRBJ2-2; d_call: TRBD1; clone_size: -; v_call: TRBV27; cdr3_nt: TGTGCCAGCAGACAAGGGGGACAGGGTTTATGGGAGCTGTTTTTT; cdr3_aa: CASRQGGQGLWELFF
j_call: TRBJ1-2; d_call: TRBD1; clone_size: -; v_call: TRBV19; cdr3_nt: TGTGCCAGTAGTTTCCCGGGGACAGACGGCTATGGCTACACCTTC; cdr3_aa: CASSFPGTDGYGYTF
j_call: TRBJ2-1; d_call: TRBD2; clone_size: -; v_call: TRBV10-3; cdr3_nt: TGTGCCATCAGTGAGTCTATAGCGGGAGGCGATAATGAGCAGTTCTTC; cdr3_aa: CAISESIAGGDNEQFF
j_call: TRBJ1-1; d_call: -; clone_size: -; v_call: TRBV7-2; cdr3_nt: TGTGCCAGCAGCATTTCGACATTACTCTGGACTGAAGCTTTCTTT; cdr3_aa: CASSISTLLWTEAFF
j_call: TRBJ2-2; d_call: -; clone_size: -; v_call: TRBV7-9; cdr3_nt: TGTGCCAGCAGCTTAGCTTCCGCTAGAATTACCGGGGAGCTGTTTTTT; cdr3_aa: CASSLASARITGELFF
j_call: TRBJ2-7; d_call: TRBD2; clone_size: -; v_call: TRBV5-1; cdr3_nt: TGCGCCAGCAGCTTGCTAGCGGGGGACACCTACGAGCAGTACTTC; cdr3_aa: CASSLLAGDTYEQYF
j_call: TRBJ2-7; d_call: TRBD1; clone_size: -; v_call: TRBV28; cdr3_nt: TGTGCCAGCAGGGGGACAGTTACCTACGAGCAGTACTTC; cdr3_aa: CASRGTVTYEQYF
j_call: TRBJ2-7; d_call: -; clone_size: -; v_call: TRBV5-4; cdr3_nt: TGTGCCAGCAGCTTGGTCGGAGGAGCGAACTACGAGCAGTACTTC; cdr3_aa: CASSLVGGANYEQYF
j_call: TRBJ2-7; d_call: TRBD2; clone_size: -; v_call: TRBV27; cdr3_nt: TGTGCCAGCAGTTTACTAGCGGGAGATCTCATGCTCGAGCAGTACTTC; cdr3_aa: CASSLLAGDLMLEQYF
j_call: TRBJ2-2; d_call: -; clone_size: -; v_call: TRBV6-1; cdr3_nt: TGTGCCAGCAGGAACAGGGTGACGGACACCGGGGAGCTGTTTTTT; cdr3_aa: CASRNRVTDTGELFF
j_call: TRBJ1-1; d_call: TRBD1; clone_size: -; v_call: TRBV2; cdr3_nt: TGTGCCAGCAGTGAAATCTACCGGGACAGGGGTTTGAACACTGAAGCTTTCTTT; cdr3_aa: CASSEIYRDRGLNTEAFF
j_call: TRBJ1-2; d_call: TRBD1; clone_size: -; v_call: TRBV27; cdr3_nt: TGTGCCACTTCAGGGGGCTATGGCTACACCTTC; cdr3_aa: CATSGGYGYTF
j_call: TRBJ1-4; d_call: TRBD1; clone_size: few; v_call: TRBV14; cdr3_nt: TGTGCCAGCAGTCCGGACAGGGGGGCTGAAAAACTGTTTTTT; cdr3_aa: CASSPDRGAEKLFF
j_call: TRBJ1-1; d_call: -; clone_size: -; v_call: TRBV28; cdr3_nt: TGTGCCAGCAGTACCGGGACATTGAACACTGAAGCTTTCTTT; cdr3_aa: CASSTGTLNTEAFF
j_call: TRBJ2-5; d_call: -; clone_size: -; v_call: TRBV30; cdr3_nt: TGTGCCTGGGGGTCGGGTGGTCCCCAAGAGACCCAGTACTTC; cdr3_aa: CAWGSGGPQETQYF
j_call: TRBJ1-4; d_call: -; clone_size: -; v_call: TRBV11-2; cdr3_nt: TGTGCCAGCAGCTCCGGACTGAACCAGTTGGGATATGAAAAACTGTTTTTT; cdr3_aa: CASSSGLNQLGYEKLFF
j_call: TRBJ2-7; d_call: -; clone_size: once; v_call: TRBV28; cdr3_nt: TGTGCCAGCAGTTTACCCAGCGGGCTCTACGAGCAGTACTTC; cdr3_aa: CASSLPSGLYEQYF
j_call: TRBJ2-7; d_call: TRBD2; clone_size: -; v_call: TRBV7-3; cdr3_nt: TGTGCCAGCAGCTTCGGGGGAGGGGCCTCCGAGCAGTACTTC; cdr3_aa: CASSFGGGASEQYF